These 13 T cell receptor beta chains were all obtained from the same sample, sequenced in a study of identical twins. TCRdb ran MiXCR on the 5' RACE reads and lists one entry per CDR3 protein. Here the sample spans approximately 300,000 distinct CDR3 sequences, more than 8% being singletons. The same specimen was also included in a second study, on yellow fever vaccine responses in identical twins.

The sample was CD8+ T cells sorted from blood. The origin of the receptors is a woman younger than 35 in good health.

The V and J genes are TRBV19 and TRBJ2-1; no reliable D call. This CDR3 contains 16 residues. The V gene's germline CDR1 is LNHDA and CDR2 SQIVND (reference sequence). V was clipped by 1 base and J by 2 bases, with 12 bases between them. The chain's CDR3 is CASSIGQRRTYNEQFF. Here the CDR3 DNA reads TGTGCCAGTAGTATAGGCCAGCGCAGAACCTACAATGAGCAGTTCTTC.

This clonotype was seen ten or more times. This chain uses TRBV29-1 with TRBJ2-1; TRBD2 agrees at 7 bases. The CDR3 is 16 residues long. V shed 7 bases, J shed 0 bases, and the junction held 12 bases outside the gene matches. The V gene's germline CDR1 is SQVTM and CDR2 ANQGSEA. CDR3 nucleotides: TGCAGCGCCGAGGGCGGGAGTTTCGACTCCTACAATGAGCAGTTCTTC. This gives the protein CSAEGGSFDSYNEQFF.

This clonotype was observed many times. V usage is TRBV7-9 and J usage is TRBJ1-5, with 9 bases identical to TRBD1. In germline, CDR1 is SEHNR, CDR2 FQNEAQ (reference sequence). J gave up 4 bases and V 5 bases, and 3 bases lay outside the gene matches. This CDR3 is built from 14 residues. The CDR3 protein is CASSPQGANQPQHF. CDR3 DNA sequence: TGTGCCAGCAGCCCACAGGGGGCGAATCAGCCCCAGCATTTT. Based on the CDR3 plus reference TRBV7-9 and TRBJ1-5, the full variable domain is DTGVSQNPRHKITKRGQNVTFRCDPISEHNRLYWYRQTLGQGPEFLTYFQNEAQLEKSRLLSDRFSAERPKGSFSTLEIQRTEQGDSAMYLCASSPQGANQPQHFGDGTRLSIL.

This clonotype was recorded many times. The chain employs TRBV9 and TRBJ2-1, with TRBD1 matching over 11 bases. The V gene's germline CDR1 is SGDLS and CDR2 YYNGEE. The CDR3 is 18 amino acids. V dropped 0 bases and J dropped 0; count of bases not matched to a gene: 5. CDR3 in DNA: TGTGCCAGCAGCGTAGGAGGACAGGGGGCGAGCTCCTACAATGAGCAGTTCTTC. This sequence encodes CASSVGGQGASSYNEQFF.

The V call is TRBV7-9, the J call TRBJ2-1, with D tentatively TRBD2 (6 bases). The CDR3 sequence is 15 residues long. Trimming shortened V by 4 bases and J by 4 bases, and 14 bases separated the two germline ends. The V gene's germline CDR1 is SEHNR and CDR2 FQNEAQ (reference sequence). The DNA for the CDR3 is TGTGCCAGCAGCTCATCGGGGGAGCCGTACAATGAGCAGTTCTTC. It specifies CASSSSGEPYNEQFF.

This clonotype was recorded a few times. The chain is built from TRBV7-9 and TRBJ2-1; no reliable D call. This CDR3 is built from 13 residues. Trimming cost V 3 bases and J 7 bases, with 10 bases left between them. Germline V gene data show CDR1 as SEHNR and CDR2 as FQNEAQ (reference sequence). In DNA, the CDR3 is TGTGCCAGCAGCTTTCCGGCTAGTAATGAGCAGTTCTTC. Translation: CASSFPASNEQFF.

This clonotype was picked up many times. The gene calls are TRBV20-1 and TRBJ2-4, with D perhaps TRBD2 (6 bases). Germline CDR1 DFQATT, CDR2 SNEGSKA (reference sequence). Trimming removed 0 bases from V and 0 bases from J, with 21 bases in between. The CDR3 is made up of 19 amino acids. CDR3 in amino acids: CSARDQGGHPKLAKNIQYF. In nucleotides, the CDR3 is TGCAGTGCTAGAGATCAGGGAGGTCACCCGAAACTAGCCAAAAACATTCAGTACTTC.

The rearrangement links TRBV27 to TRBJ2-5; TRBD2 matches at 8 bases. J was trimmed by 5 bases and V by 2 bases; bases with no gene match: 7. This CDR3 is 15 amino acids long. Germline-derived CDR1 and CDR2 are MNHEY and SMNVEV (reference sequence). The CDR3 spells CASSLASGSSETQYF. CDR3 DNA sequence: TGTGCCAGCAGTTTAGCCAGCGGGAGTTCTGAGACCCAGTACTTC.

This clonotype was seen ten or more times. The CDR3 spells CATSSPGTGEWNTQYF. CDR3 nucleotides: TGTGCCACCAGCAGTCCCGGGACAGGGGAATGGAATACGCAGTATTTT. The V call is TRBV15, the J call TRBJ2-3; 10 bases fit TRBD1. Looked up from germline, CDR1 is LNHNV and CDR2 is YYDKDF (reference sequence). CDR3 length: 16 residues. Trimming took 3 bases from V and 7 from J; bases not matched to a gene: 10.

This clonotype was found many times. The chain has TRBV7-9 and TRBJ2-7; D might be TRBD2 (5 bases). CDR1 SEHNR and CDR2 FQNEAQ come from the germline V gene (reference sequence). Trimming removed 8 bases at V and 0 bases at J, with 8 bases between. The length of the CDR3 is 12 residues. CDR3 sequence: CASVGSSYEQYF. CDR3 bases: TGTGCCAGCGTAGGGAGCTCCTACGAGCAGTACTTC.

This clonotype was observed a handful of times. The CDR3 here is CASSLFGQGAYEQYF. CDR3 sequence (DNA): TGTGCCAGCAGCTTATTTGGGCAGGGCGCCTACGAGCAGTACTTC. V gene TRBV7-9 combines with J gene TRBJ2-7; the D gene is possibly TRBD1 (5 bases). Between the trimmed V and J ends, which lost 2 bases and 2 bases, there was a span of 13 bases. Germline values: CDR1 SEHNR, CDR2 FQNEAQ (reference sequence). The CDR3 runs 15 residues.

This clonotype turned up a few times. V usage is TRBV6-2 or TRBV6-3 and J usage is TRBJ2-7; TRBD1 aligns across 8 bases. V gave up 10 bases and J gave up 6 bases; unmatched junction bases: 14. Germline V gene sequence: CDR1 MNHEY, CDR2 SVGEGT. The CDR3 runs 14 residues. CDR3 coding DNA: TGTGCCACCTTCTCCTGGACAGGGTTCGGCGAGCAGTACTTC. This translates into CATFSWTGFGEQYF.

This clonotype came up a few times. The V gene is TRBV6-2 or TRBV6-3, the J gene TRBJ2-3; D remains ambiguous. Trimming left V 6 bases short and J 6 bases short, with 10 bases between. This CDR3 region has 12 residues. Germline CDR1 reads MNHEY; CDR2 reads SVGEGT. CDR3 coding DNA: TGTGCCAGCAGAGAAGACTCGGATACGCAGTATTTT. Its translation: CASREDSDTQYF.